The source of this T cell receptor (beta chain) is a study of T cell changes during pregnancy in multiple sclerosis. Sequenced by immunoSEQ multiplex PCR; TCRdb stores in-frame clones only, minus some. The top ten hold 1.9% of the sample, which has some 100,000 clones, approximately 92% seen once. Germline CDR1 SEHNR, CDR2 FQNEAQ (reference sequence). The germline V and J ends were trimmed by 1 base and 8 bases, with 6 bases remaining between them. The CDR3 is made up of 13 amino acids. The source of this sequence is a female donor with multiple sclerosis, enrolled in a pregnancy study. The chain uses TRBV7-9 and TRBJ1-6; D ambiguous. Material: peripheral blood, obtained after pregnancy. This CDR3 is CASSLDGDSPLHF. In DNA form, the CDR3 reads TGTGCCAGCAGCTTAGACGGGGATTCACCCCTCCACTTT. Supplemented by reference TRBV7-9 and TRBJ1-6, the full variable domain reads DTGVSQNPRHKITKRGQNVTFRCDPISEHNRLYWYRQTLGQGPEFLTYFQNEAQLEKSRLLSDRFSAERPKGSFSTLEIQRTEQGDSAMYLCASSLDGDSPLHFGNGTRLTVT.